The 22 T cell receptor beta chains below were found in one sample sequenced in a study of response to subunit inactivated influenza vaccine. Each CDR3 protein gets one entry after TCRdb re-called the RT-PCR reads with MiXCR. The table records 710,000 or so distinct CDR3 sequences, roughly 14% of them present only once. Sequenced here: PBMCs from blood, sampled 11 to 12 days after vaccination. These receptors all come from a man aged 45-60 years who received an inactivated influenza vaccine.

The genes are TRBV11-2 and TRBJ2-7; no definite D call. Germline V CDR1 and CDR2: SGHAT, FQNNGV. CDR3 length: 13 residues. V lost 1 base and J 3 bases, leaving 7 bases between the germline ends. The CDR3 loop reads CASSLVQYYEQYF. DNA of the CDR3: TGTGCCAGCAGCTTAGTGCAGTACTACGAGCAGTACTTC. The whole variable domain, filled in from reference TRBV11-2 and TRBJ2-7, reads EAGVAQSPRYKIIEKRQSVAFWCNPISGHATLYWYQQILGQGPKLLIQFQNNGVVDDSQLPKDRFSAERLKGVDSTLKIQPAKLEDSAVYLCASSLVQYYEQYFGPGTRLTVT.

This clonotype was recorded many times. The J gene is TRBJ2-2, the V gene TRBV5-1; TRBD1 might be the D (5 bases). The CDR3 is 17 residues long. Germline V gives CDR1 SGHRS, CDR2 YFSETQ. Trimming removed 2 bases from V and 5 bases from J, with 19 bases in between. The CDR3 coding sequence is TGCGCCAGCAGCTTCCGGGCACAGGACGCCTGGACCGGGGAGCTGTTTTTT. As protein: CASSFRAQDAWTGELFF.

This clonotype occurred many times. The J gene is TRBJ1-4, the V gene TRBV4-1, with a tentative D call TRBD1 (5 bases). Per germline, CDR1 MGHRA and CDR2 YSYEKL. The CDR3 is made up of 15 amino acids. Trimming left V 2 bases short and J 4 bases short, with 11 bases between. CDR3 nucleotide sequence: TGCGCCAGCAGCCAATCCGGGACCGGTAATGAAAAACTGTTTTTT. It specifies CASSQSGTGNEKLFF.

The chain is built from TRBV25-1 and TRBJ2-5, with 8 bases identical to TRBD1. Germline lookup yields CDR1 MGHDK and CDR2 SYGVNS. The ends lost 8 bases at V and 4 bases at J; junction bases unmatched: 15. There are 16 residues in the CDR3. CDR3 sequence (DNA): TGTGCCAGCGGTCGAGATGTATTACAGGGGGGAGAGACCCAGTACTTC. It yields the protein CASGRDVLQGGETQYF.

V and J are TRBV28 and TRBJ2-5; D remains ambiguous. Germline V gives CDR1 MDHEN, CDR2 SYDVKM. The V end lost 4 bases, the J end lost 5 bases, and 8 bases lay between the germline ends. The CDR3 has 12 residues. CDR3 residues: CASSSLSETQYF. CDR3 bases: TGTGCCAGCAGTTCTTTATCGGAGACCCAGTACTTC.

This clonotype was observed a few times. This chain uses TRBV4-3 with TRBJ2-1; tentatively, D is TRBD2 (6 bases). V shed 1 base and J shed 11 bases, with 18 bases lying between them. Germline V CDR1 and CDR2: LGHNA, YSLEER. The CDR3 consists of 15 residues. For the CDR3, the DNA is TGCGCCAGCAGCCAAGGCCCCGGGGACTTCGCCAAGCAGTTCTTC. Its translation is CASSQGPGDFAKQFF.

This clonotype was counted a few times. The chain carries TRBV29-1 and TRBJ2-2; TRBD2 agrees at 9 bases. The CDR3 runs to 14 residues. CDR1 is SQVTM, CDR2 ANQGSEA, per germline. V was pared by 6 bases and J by 4 bases, with 6 bases of the junction left unmatched. CDR3 sequence: CSVGAGGSTGELFF. In nucleotides, the CDR3 is TGCAGCGTCGGTGCGGGGGGGTCCACCGGGGAGCTGTTTTTT.

This clonotype was seen a handful of times. This chain links TRBV7-2 with TRBJ1-1; D is possibly TRBD1 (5 bases). From germline, CDR1 is SGHTA and CDR2 FQGNSA. Trimming pared 6 bases from V and 7 bases from J, leaving 9 bases between. The CDR3 extends over 11 amino acids. CDR3: CASRVDSEAFF. In nucleotides, the CDR3 is TGTGCCAGCAGAGTAGACAGTGAAGCTTTCTTT.

V usage is TRBV10-3 and J usage is TRBJ2-1, with TRBD1 matching over 8 bases. Germline V CDR1 and CDR2: ENHRY, SYGVKD. With V trimmed by 8 bases and J by 9 bases, 9 bases remained unmatched. The CDR3 spans 13 residues. CDR3 nucleotides: TGTGCCATCCGGGCACAGGGGGAGATTGAGCAGTTCTTC. It translates to CAIRAQGEIEQFF.

This clonotype was counted at least ten times. V usage is TRBV3-1 and J usage is TRBJ2-2, with TRBD2 matching over 10 bases. The trim removed 6 bases at V and 7 bases at J, leaving 5 bases unmatched. Germline CDR1 is LGHDT and CDR2 is YNNKEL (reference sequence). The CDR3 consists of 14 residues. In DNA form, the CDR3 reads TGTGCCAGCAGACTAGCGGGGAAGGACGGGGAGCTGTTTTTT. It translates to CASRLAGKDGELFF. The full variable domain, completed using reference TRBV3-1 and TRBJ2-2, is DTAVSQTPKYLVTQMGNDKSIKCEQNLGHDTMYWYKQDSKKFLKIMFSYNNKELIINETVPNRFSPKSPDKAHLNLHINSLELGDSAVYFCASRLAGKDGELFFGEGSRLTVL.

CDR3 sequence reads: CASSFSAETQYF. The CDR3 DNA is TGTGCCAGCAGTTTCTCAGCGGAGACCCAGTACTTC. The rearrangement links TRBV12-3 or TRBV12-4 to TRBJ2-5; D gene uncertain. The ends were cut back, 3 bases at V and 5 bases at J, with 7 bases in the middle. CDR3 length equals 12 residues.

The rearrangement links TRBV5-5 to TRBJ2-3; D uncertain. The V gene's germline CDR1 is SGHKS and CDR2 YYEKEE (reference sequence). Between the trimmed V and J ends, which lost 0 bases and 6 bases, there was a span of 11 bases. CDR3 length equals 14 residues. This CDR3 is CASSLGIKRDTQYF. The CDR3 DNA sequence: TGTGCCAGCAGCTTGGGTATAAAGAGGGATACGCAGTATTTT.

The genes are TRBV5-1 and TRBJ1-1; TRBD1 matches 9 bases. This CDR3 has 15 residues. The germline V gene has CDR1 SGHRS and CDR2 YFSETQ. J lost 4 bases, V lost 1 base, and 5 bases had no gene match. The DNA of the CDR3 is TGCGCCAGCAGCTTGATTCCGGGACAGGGCACTGAAGCTTTCTTT. This gives the protein CASSLIPGQGTEAFF.

In this sample, this clonotype turned up a few times. The chain links TRBV28 to TRBJ2-7, with TRBD2 matching 9 bases. There are 15 residues in the CDR3. Germline V gene data show CDR1 as MDHEN and CDR2 as SYDVKM. The ends lost 4 bases at V and 4 bases at J; junction bases unmatched: 8. CDR3 nucleotide sequence: TGTGCCAGCAGTTCCCTGACTAGCGGAAGTTACGAGCAGTACTTC. Its translation is CASSSLTSGSYEQYF.

This clonotype came up a few times. This chain connects TRBV12-3 or TRBV12-4 to TRBJ1-2; D not certain. The CDR3 is 15 residues long. V was clipped by 3 bases and J by 0 bases, with 11 bases between them. CDR3 nucleotide sequence: TGTGCCAGCAGTTTTGGGCACCTTTCTAACTATGGCTACACCTTC. It encodes CASSFGHLSNYGYTF.

This clonotype was recorded a few times. The chain is built from TRBV5-1 and TRBJ2-1; 10 positions match TRBD1. This CDR3 region has 12 residues. V gave up 8 bases and J gave up 9 bases; unmatched junction bases: 5. Germline CDR1 and CDR2: SGHRS and YFSETQ. This CDR3 is CASNRDRGEQFF. CDR3 in DNA: TGCGCCAGTAACCGGGACAGGGGTGAGCAGTTCTTC.

This clonotype was seen many times. V gene TRBV12-3 or TRBV12-4 combines with J gene TRBJ2-6; unclear D gene. V lost 6 bases and J lost 1, with 4 bases in between. The CDR3 consists of 13 residues. The CDR3 DNA is TGTGCCAGCAGCTCGTCTGGGGCCAACGTCCTGACTTTC. As protein: CASSSSGANVLTF.

The rearrangement links TRBV7-2 to TRBJ2-1; no firm D call. Trimming stripped 2 bases from V and 7 bases from J, with 6 bases between. From germline, CDR1 is SGHTA and CDR2 FQGNSA. CDR3 length: 12 residues. The CDR3 sequence is CASSLMWNEQFF. The CDR3 DNA reads as TGTGCCAGCAGCTTAATGTGGAATGAGCAGTTCTTC.

V is TRBV20-1 and J is TRBJ2-1, with 10 bases identical to TRBD2. Germline CDR1 is DFQATT and CDR2 is SNEGSKA (reference sequence). The CDR3 length is 14 residues. V dropped 6 bases and J dropped 4; count of bases not matched to a gene: 6. The CDR3 here is CSAPQREGYNEQFF. The CDR3 DNA sequence: TGCAGTGCCCCACAGCGGGAGGGGTACAATGAGCAGTTCTTC.

This clonotype was seen at least ten times. The chain recombines TRBV20-1 with TRBJ2-3; possibly TRBD1 for D (5 bases). Germline V gene data show CDR1 as DFQATT and CDR2 as SNEGSKA (reference sequence). CDR3 length equals 12 residues. V dropped 5 bases and J dropped 6 bases, with 12 bases sitting between them. The CDR3: CSAGRGIDTQYF. The CDR3 nucleotides are TGCAGTGCTGGAAGGGGTATTGATACGCAGTATTTT.

This clonotype has more than one count but fewer than ten. The rearrangement links TRBV30 to TRBJ1-1; no definite D call. Germline lookup yields CDR1 GTSNPN and CDR2 SVGIG (reference sequence). Trimming removed 2 bases at V and 1 base at J, with 8 bases between. The CDR3 is made up of 13 amino acids. The CDR3 DNA follows: TGTGCCTGGAGTTTCGCCAGGAACACTGAAGCTTTCTTT. Protein sequence: CAWSFARNTEAFF.

This chain links TRBV28 with TRBJ1-1, with TRBD1 identical over 9 bases. In germline, CDR1 is MDHEN, CDR2 SYDVKM. The length of the CDR3 is 16 residues. V lost 1 base to trimming and J lost 7 bases; unmatched junction nucleotides: 10. Here the CDR3 reads CASSLSVAGTGYEAFF. Written as DNA, the CDR3 is TGTGCCAGCAGTTTATCAGTTGCCGGGACAGGGTATGAAGCTTTCTTT.